This T cell receptor beta chain emerged from a study of tissue T cells after allogeneic stem cell transplantation. Study observations and caveats: Few T cell clones were shared across patients, but motif clusters showed tissue-specific shared signatures.

Sequencing was performed with immunoSEQ multiplex PCR; in TCRdb, only in-frame clones are kept and a portion is missing. The top ten hold around 6.4% of the sample, which has about 7,700 clones, roughly 34% seen once. This clone is classed as medium-sized (0.01 to 0.1%). Its antigen is not known. Here the gene names and germline are mouse. The read falls 1 residue short of the CDR3 end, and the missing part is taken from the germline J gene. Time point meaning: mouse harvest day 14 after allogeneic transplant. Each mouse received 10^7 T-cell-depleted marrow cells plus 10^6 splenic CD5+ T cells by tail vein. This mouse GVHD model was MHC-mismatched B6 to BALB/c, profiled day 7 or 14. Germline CDR1 NSHNY, CDR2 SYGAGN. V gave up 3 bases and J gave up 2 bases; unmatched junction bases: 1. This CDR3 is 14 amino acids long.

The rearrangement joins TRBV13-1 to TRBJ2-7; 11 bases line up with TRBD2. This TCR was sampled from a female BALB/c mouse given C57BL/6 T cells with graft-versus-host disease after an allogeneic hematopoietic cell transplant. Sequencing was done on a sample of skin. The CDR3: CASSGTGGPYEQYF. The part of the CDR3 DNA that was read is TGTGCCAGCAGTGGGACTGGGGGGCCCTATGAACAGTAC.